Listed here are 16 T cell receptor beta chains from one sample, sequenced in a study of T cell responses to AZD1222 COVID-19 vaccine. Using immunoSEQ multiplex PCR, the repertoire was profiled, and TCRdb retains in-frame clones only, with some absent. Here the sample spans approximately 150,000 clones, 85% to 90% being singletons. Sequenced material: peripheral blood, taken on day 0 of AZD1222 vaccination. These receptor sequences come from an adult in good health.

This clone was detected only once. This chain joins TRBV5-1 and TRBJ2-5, with 9 positions matching TRBD1. The CDR3 length is 17 residues. In germline, CDR1 is SGHRS, CDR2 YFSETQ. Unmatched junction bases numbered 15, after V lost 4 bases and J lost 5 bases. CDR3 sequence reads: CASSPLMTGGVVETQYF. CDR3 DNA: TGCGCCAGCAGCCCCTTGATGACAGGGGGGGTTGTGGAGACCCAGTACTTC.

The chain has TRBV30 and TRBJ2-1, with D tentatively TRBD2 (5 bases). CDR3 length equals 15 residues. The germline CDR1 and CDR2 sequences are GTSNPN and SVGIG (reference sequence). V dropped 4 bases and J dropped 1 base, with 14 bases sitting between them. The DNA for the CDR3 is TGTGCCTGGACTACGGTAGCGAGTTCCTACAATGAGCAGTTCTTC. Translated: CAWTTVASSYNEQFF.

The chain combines TRBV29-1 with TRBJ1-1, with TRBD1 matching over 9 bases. The germline CDR1 and CDR2 sequences are SQVTM and ANQGSEA. This CDR3 contains 13 residues. Trimming cost V 7 bases and J 6 bases; bases outside gene matches: 9. CDR3 residues: CSAGGQGMSEAFF. DNA for the CDR3: TGCAGCGCGGGGGGACAGGGCATGTCTGAAGCTTTCTTT.

This clone was picked up a small number of times. The gene calls are TRBV9 and TRBJ1-4; 10 positions agree with TRBD1. The CDR3 runs 15 residues. Germline assignment: CDR1 SGDLS and CDR2 YYNGEE. The J segment lost 4 bases and the V segment lost 4 bases, leaving 4 bases of the junction unmatched. CDR3 DNA: TGTGCCAGCAGCCCAGGGGACAGGGGTAATGAAAAACTGTTTTTT. It is translated as CASSPGDRGNEKLFF.

The chain has TRBV4-3 and TRBJ2-2, with 9 bases that match TRBD1. The germline CDR1 and CDR2 sequences are LGHNA and YSLEER. The CDR3 consists of 16 residues. Unmatched junction bases numbered 10, after V lost 8 bases and J lost 3 bases. The DNA of the CDR3 is TGCGCCAGCGGTCCCGGGACAGGGTTGGACACCGGGGAGCTGTTTTTT. It translates to CASGPGTGLDTGELFF.

This clone was observed a single time. The CDR3 protein is CASSYGQGLQETQYF. The CDR3 nucleotides are TGTGCCAGCAGTTACGGACAGGGACTCCAAGAGACCCAGTACTTC. This chain uses TRBV6-5 with TRBJ2-5, with 8 bases matching TRBD1. After removal of 2 bases from V and 1 base from J, the junction contained 3 bases not matched to a gene. The germline gives CDR1 MNHEY, CDR2 SVGAGI. This CDR3 has 15 residues.

This clone is a singleton in its sample. For the CDR3, the DNA is TGTGCCAGCAGCCAAACTAGCGGGGGGGCTGATGAGCAGTTCTTC. Its translation: CASSQTSGGADEQFF. The chain uses TRBV28 and TRBJ2-1; 13 bases fit TRBD2. Germline assignment: CDR1 MDHEN and CDR2 SYDVKM. The junction had 7 bases not matched to a gene; V was cut back by 6 bases and J by 8 bases. CDR3 length equals 15 residues. Drawing the rest from reference TRBV28 and TRBJ2-1, the complete variable domain is DVKVTQSSRYLVKRTGEKVFLECVQDMDHENMFWYRQDPGLGLRLIYFSYDVKMKEKGDIPEGYSVSREKKERFSLILESASTNQTSMYLCASSQTSGGADEQFFGPGTRLTVL.

J is TRBJ2-1 and V is TRBV30; D is undetermined. V lost 2 bases to trimming and J lost 7 bases, with 15 bases between them. The germline V gene encodes CDR1 GTSNPN and CDR2 SVGIG (reference sequence). The CDR3 sequence is 14 residues long. The CDR3 region has the DNA TGTGCCTGGAGTTCGGGCAAGAAGTCGAATGAGCAGTTCTTC. Translated, it gives CAWSSGKKSNEQFF.

The V and J genes are TRBV28 and TRBJ1-6; D possibly corresponds to TRBD1 (6 bases). CDR3 length: 16 amino acids. V lost 6 bases to trimming and J lost 5 bases, with 17 bases between them. Germline CDR1 MDHEN, CDR2 SYDVKM. The CDR3 spells CASRQGGRGNNSPLHF. The CDR3 nucleotides are TGTGCCAGCAGACAAGGGGGACGGGGAAATAATTCACCCCTCCACTTT.

The chain couples TRBV30 to TRBJ1-2; possibly TRBD1 for D (5 bases). Germline-derived CDR1 and CDR2 are GTSNPN and SVGIG (reference sequence). The CDR3 has 13 residues. Trimming removed 7 bases from V and 7 bases from J, with 19 bases in between. The CDR3 loop is CAYQGSGTGGYTF. CDR3 DNA: TGTGCCTACCAGGGTTCAGGGACTGGTGGCTACACCTTC.

This chain connects TRBV15 to TRBJ1-6; 8 nucleotides align to TRBD1. The V and J ends lost 0 bases and 11 bases, in that order; junction bases with no gene match: 6. Germline V gene lookup returns CDR1 LNHNV and CDR2 YYDKDF (reference sequence). The CDR3 extends over 15 amino acids. CDR3 loop: CATSREPGGATPLHF. CDR3 in DNA: TGTGCCACCAGCAGAGAACCAGGGGGCGCGACACCCCTCCACTTT.

The V gene is TRBV25-1, the J gene TRBJ1-1; possibly TRBD1 for D (5 bases). V gave up 6 bases and J gave up 11 bases, with 16 bases separating them. Germline CDR1 MGHDK, CDR2 SYGVNS. The CDR3 spans 12 residues. The CDR3: CASRGSFNRAFF. The CDR3, as DNA: TGTGCCAGCAGGGGGTCCTTTAACAGGGCTTTCTTT.

V and J are TRBV6-5 and TRBJ2-3; TRBD1 agrees at 7 bases. The CDR3 covers 14 residues. Germline V CDR1 and CDR2: MNHEY, SVGAGI. V dropped 7 bases and J dropped 0; count of bases not matched to a gene: 4. In nucleotides, the CDR3 is TGTGCCAGCAACGGGGACAGAAGCACAGATACGCAGTATTTT. Amino acid sequence: CASNGDRSTDTQYF.

J is TRBJ1-2 and V is TRBV15; 8 bases line up with TRBD1. Losses at the gene ends were 5 bases for V and 6 bases for J; bases not matched to a gene: 8. This CDR3 is built from 14 residues. Germline-derived CDR1 and CDR2 are LNHNV and YYDKDF (reference sequence). CDR3 residues: CATSGLAGGDGYTF. CDR3 sequence (DNA): TGTGCCACCAGCGGGCTGGCAGGGGGCGATGGCTACACCTTC. Filled out from reference TRBV15 and TRBJ1-2, the complete variable domain reads DAMVIQNPRYQVTQFGKPVTLSCSQTLNHNVMYWYQQKSSQAPKLLFHYYDKDFNNEADTPDNFQSRRPNTSFCFLDIRSPGLGDTAMYLCATSGLAGGDGYTFGSGTRLTVV.

The sample holds a few counts of this clone. The chain uses TRBV29-1 and TRBJ1-1; TRBD1 matches at 9 bases. Looked up from germline, CDR1 is SQVTM and CDR2 is ANQGSEA. The length of the CDR3 is 13 residues. The V and J ends lost 7 bases and 1 base, in that order; junction bases with no gene match: 4. This chain's CDR3 is CSAGTGWNTEAFF. CDR3 in DNA: TGCAGCGCCGGGACAGGGTGGAACACTGAAGCTTTCTTT.

V gene TRBV9 combines with J gene TRBJ1-2; unclear D gene. Germline CDR1 SGDLS, CDR2 YYNGEE. Trimming removed 4 bases from V and 5 bases from J, with 15 bases in between. CDR3 length: 14 residues. The CDR3 spells CASSSPGRVYGYTF. CDR3 in DNA: TGTGCCAGCAGCTCCCCTGGGAGGGTATATGGCTACACCTTC.